The sequence of this TCR beta chain was determined in a study of T-cell memory formation after mild COVID-19. Regarding the study as a whole: Clones that got smaller from day 15 to 85 had even CD4/CD8, while clones growing later tipped toward CD4+. In pre-infection memory, a portion of responding clones appeared, which suggested that cross-reactive memory joined. Among contracting clones, CD4+ were mainly CM/EM and CD8+ enriched in EMRA.

For this clonotype: Its antigen remains unknown.

CDR1 is SGHAT and CDR2 is FQNNGV in the germline V gene. The CDR3 extends over 18 amino acids. Trimming removed 1 base from V and 0 bases from J; junction bases left unmatched: 6. In TCRdb, the 5' RACE reads were re-called with MiXCR into one record per CDR3 protein. The table lists over 450,000 distinct CDR3 sequences, over 20% of them singletons. The sequence came from an adult woman who had mild COVID-19 (a few samples of this study predate the infection). Cell type and time point are not known. The specimen sequenced was PBMCs or a T cell subset sorted from them (not recorded which). The V and J genes are TRBV11-2 and TRBJ2-1, with TRBD2 matching over 10 bases. The CDR3 nucleotides are TGTGCCAGCAGCTTAGTCTTAGCGGGGGGTTACTCCTACAATGAGCAGTTCTTC. This encodes CASSLVLAGGYSYNEQFF.